One and the same sample provided the 25 T cell receptor beta chains below, sequenced in a study of blood T cell repertoires in COVID-19. This table comes from immunoSEQ multiplex PCR, and its TCRdb copy is limited to in-frame clones, with some not included. This table has about 230,000 clones, about nine tenths appearing once. What was sequenced was PBMCs or T cells enriched from blood (not recorded which). The receptors here all came from a man aged 18 to 29 who had recovered from COVID-19.

Only a few counts were recorded for this clone. The chain has TRBV27 and TRBJ1-4; D possibly corresponds to TRBD1 (5 bases). CDR1 MNHEY and CDR2 SMNVEV come from the germline V gene (reference sequence). The CDR3 extends over 14 amino acids. Trimming stripped 7 bases from V and 5 bases from J, with 14 bases between. The DNA for the CDR3 is TGTGCCAGCACAGGCGGGGGTTCCAATGAAAAACTGTTTTTT. This encodes CASTGGGSNEKLFF.

This chain's CDR3 is CASSLVLGGRAYEQYF. As DNA, the CDR3 is TGCGCCAGCAGCTTGGTTCTTGGCGGGAGGGCCTACGAGCAGTACTTC. The chain employs TRBV5-1 and TRBJ2-7; 9 bases map to TRBD2. Germline V gene sequence: CDR1 SGHRS, CDR2 YFSETQ. V dropped 0 bases and J dropped 2; count of bases not matched to a gene: 6. The CDR3 extends over 16 amino acids.

The chain has TRBV3-1 (or the pseudogene TRBV3-2) and TRBJ2-5; possible D gene TRBD2, 6 bases. The CDR3 is 16 amino acids. Germline assignment: CDR1 LGHDT and CDR2 YNNKEL (reference sequence). The V and J ends lost 5 bases and 4 bases respectively, with 20 bases between them. The CDR3 coding sequence is TGTGCCAGCAGCTTTAGAGGGAACGGGAGATCAGAGACCCAGTACTTC. Translation gives CASSFRGNGRSETQYF.

The V call is TRBV21-1, the J call TRBJ1-4. TRBV21-1 is shown as a pseudogene. The CDR3 totals 12 residues. CDR3 sequence: CASSHLEEKLFF. The CDR3 region has the DNA TGTGCCAGCAGCCACTTGGAGGAAAAACTGTTTTTT.

This clone was counted a single time. The chain uses TRBV10-3 and TRBJ2-5; TRBD1 is a possible D gene (5 bases). The germline gives CDR1 ENHRY, CDR2 SYGVKD. Trimming cost V 4 bases and J 2 bases, with 8 bases left between them. CDR3 length: 13 amino acids. CDR3 bases: TGTGCCATCAGTGGCCGACAGCAAGAGACCCAGTACTTC. Its translation is CAISGRQQETQYF.

V and J are TRBV5-6 and TRBJ1-2; D is undetermined. CDR1 is SGHDT, CDR2 YYEEEE, per germline. V was trimmed by 3 bases and J by 4 bases, leaving 13 bases between them. The CDR3 loop spans 14 amino acids. The CDR3 loop reads CASSWVGRSYGYTF. The CDR3 coding sequence is TGTGCCAGCAGCTGGGTCGGGAGGAGCTATGGCTACACCTTC.

The CDR3 here is CASRLSGEGQPQHF. Here the CDR3 DNA reads TGTGCCAGCAGGCTATCAGGGGAAGGTCAGCCCCAGCATTTT. The chain is built from TRBV6-6 and TRBJ1-5; D is perhaps TRBD1 (6 bases). Germline lookup yields CDR1 MNHNY and CDR2 SVGAGI (reference sequence). The CDR3 is made up of 14 amino acids. The germline V and J ends were trimmed by 6 bases and 6 bases, with 15 bases remaining between them.

The sample holds a few counts of this clone. V gene TRBV30 combines with J gene TRBJ1-3; D unresolved. The CDR3 extends over 13 amino acids. The germline V and J ends were trimmed by 7 bases and 2 bases, with 12 bases remaining between them. Germline lookup yields CDR1 GTSNPN and CDR2 SVGIG (reference sequence). The DNA of the CDR3 is TGTGCCTTCCCCGGGGTAACTGGAAACACCATATATTTT. The encoded protein is CAFPGVTGNTIYF. Full variable domain (missing parts from reference TRBV30 and TRBJ1-3): SQTIHQWPATLVQPVGSPLSLECTVEGTSNPNLYWYRQAAGRGLQLLFYSVGIGQISSEVPQNLSASRPQDRQFILSSKKLLLSDSGFYLCAFPGVTGNTIYFGEGSWLTVV.

This chain connects TRBV10-3 to TRBJ2-2; 7 positions agree with TRBD2. Germline V gene data show CDR1 as ENHRY and CDR2 as SYGVKD. V gave up 3 bases and J gave up 4 bases; unmatched junction bases: 5. This CDR3 has 15 residues. As DNA, the CDR3 is TGTGCCATCAGTGAAAGGGAGGGCCTCACCGGGGAGCTGTTTTTT. Encoded protein: CAISEREGLTGELFF.

The chain recombines TRBV18 with TRBJ2-7; 11 positions agree with TRBD2. V lost 3 bases to trimming and J lost 5 bases; unmatched junction nucleotides: 6. Germline CDR1 is KGHSH and CDR2 is LQKENI. This CDR3 contains 15 residues. The CDR3 protein is CASSPRLAGRDEQYF. CDR3 in DNA: TGTGCCAGCTCACCGCGACTAGCGGGACGAGACGAGCAGTACTTC.

The chain links TRBV19 to TRBJ2-5, with a possible D match to TRBD2 (9 bases). The CDR3 totals 15 residues. Germline V lookup: CDR1 LNHDA, CDR2 SQIVND (reference sequence). V was trimmed by 9 bases and J by 7 bases, leaving 24 bases between them. The CDR3 is CASRGREGLYGTQYF. CDR3 in DNA: TGTGCCAGCAGGGGGCGGGAGGGCCTCTATGGGACCCAGTACTTC. Full variable domain (remainder filled in from reference TRBV19 and TRBJ2-5): DGGITQSPKYLFRKEGQNVTLSCEQNLNHDAMYWYRQDPGQGLRLIYYSQIVNDFQKGDIAEGYSVSREKKESFPLTVTSAQKNPTAFYLCASRGREGLYGTQYFGPGTRLLVL.

The chain links TRBV28 to TRBJ2-1, with 7 bases identical to TRBD2. V was clipped by 3 bases and J by 0 bases; unmatched bases: 11. The CDR3 loop spans 18 amino acids. The V gene's germline CDR1 is MDHEN and CDR2 SYDVKM. CDR3 coding DNA: TGTGCCAGCAGTTTCGGACTAGGAAAGGGGAGCTCCTACAATGAGCAGTTCTTC. This encodes CASSFGLGKGSSYNEQFF.

The chain joins TRBV11-3 to TRBJ1-2, with 11 bases lining up with TRBD1. V lost 1 base to trimming and J lost 13 bases; unmatched junction nucleotides: 11. This CDR3 contains 15 residues. The V gene's germline CDR1 is SGHNT and CDR2 YENEEA. The DNA for the CDR3 is TGTGCCAGCAGCTTAGGAAGGACAGGGGGCTCAGATGGCACCTTC. Translation gives CASSLGRTGGSDGTF.

V gene TRBV5-5 combines with J gene TRBJ1-2, with 12 bases that match TRBD1. The ends lost 0 bases at V and 5 bases at J; junction bases unmatched: 11. This CDR3 spans 18 amino acids. Germline CDR1 and CDR2: SGHKS and YYEKEE (reference sequence). CDR3 in amino acids: CASSLAGGTGGAVYGYTF. The CDR3 DNA follows: TGTGCCAGCAGCTTGGCAGGGGGGACAGGGGGCGCAGTTTATGGCTACACCTTC.

The chain employs TRBV27 and TRBJ2-2; TRBD2 might be the D (6 bases). The V end lost 3 bases, the J end lost 1 base, and 6 bases lay between the germline ends. The germline V gene encodes CDR1 MNHEY and CDR2 SMNVEV (reference sequence). This CDR3 contains 14 residues. This CDR3 reads CASSFSGNTGELFF. In nucleotides, the CDR3 is TGTGCCAGCAGTTTTAGCGGGAACACCGGGGAGCTGTTTTTT.

The V call is TRBV2, the J call TRBJ2-3; TRBD2 matches 10 bases. There are 15 residues in the CDR3. CDR1 is SNHLY, CDR2 FYNNEI, per germline. Trimming removed 4 bases from V and 2 bases from J; junction bases left unmatched: 3. As DNA, the CDR3 is TGTGCCAGCAGTGGAGCGGGGGGGCCCACAGATACGCAGTATTTT. Protein product: CASSGAGGPTDTQYF.

CDR3 DNA sequence: TGTGCCACTCTACTCCGGGAATCTGGGGCCAACGTCCTGACTTTC. This sequence encodes CATLLRESGANVLTF. The chain links TRBV6-5 to TRBJ2-6; D may be TRBD2 (5 bases). Germline V gene data show CDR1 as MNHEY and CDR2 as SVGAGI. Trimming took off 10 bases at V and 1 base at J, with 14 bases between the two ends. CDR3 length: 15 residues.

The CDR3 coding sequence is TGCGCCAGCAGTGAGTCTCGTAGTAGCGGGGGGGCTGATGAGCAGTTCTTC. This encodes CASSESRSSGGADEQFF. The rearrangement joins TRBV10-2 to TRBJ2-1, with TRBD2 identical over 11 bases. The CDR3 contains 17 residues. J was trimmed by 8 bases and V by 0 bases; bases with no gene match: 9. Germline CDR1 reads WSHSY; CDR2 reads SAAADI.

The chain joins TRBV6-5 to TRBJ2-7; TRBD1 agrees at 8 bases. Germline V gene lookup returns CDR1 MNHEY and CDR2 SVGAGI. The CDR3 has 13 amino acids. V lost 6 bases and J lost 3; bases outside the gene matches: 4. This chain's CDR3 is CASRFTGGYEQYF. CDR3 sequence (DNA): TGTGCCAGCAGATTTACAGGGGGCTACGAGCAGTACTTC.

The chain joins TRBV6-5 to TRBJ2-7; TRBD1 matches 9 bases. The CDR3 spans 13 residues. The ends lost 10 bases at V and 2 bases at J; junction bases unmatched: 6. Germline V CDR1 and CDR2: MNHEY, SVGAGI. This CDR3 reads CAIRTGAAYEQYF. The DNA for the CDR3 is TGTGCCATCCGGACAGGGGCCGCCTACGAGCAGTACTTC.

J is TRBJ1-3 and V is TRBV5-4; D call uncertain. Germline V gives CDR1 SGHNT, CDR2 YYREEE (reference sequence). V was trimmed by 0 bases and J by 4 bases, leaving 14 bases between them. This CDR3 has 16 amino acids. The CDR3 sequence is CASSLVSGSGGNTIYF. CDR3 DNA: TGTGCCAGCAGCTTGGTCTCTGGGTCAGGAGGAAACACCATATATTTT.

The chain couples TRBV7-9 to TRBJ2-7, with D hard to call. Per germline, CDR1 SEHNR and CDR2 FQNEAQ (reference sequence). The CDR3 contains 16 residues. Deletions cut 2 bases from V and 3 bases from J, with 17 bases between. The CDR3 sequence is CASSLHSSKAGYEQYF. DNA of the CDR3: TGTGCCAGCAGCTTACATAGTAGCAAGGCCGGCTACGAGCAGTACTTC.

The chain employs TRBV7-2 and TRBJ1-3; possible D gene TRBD1, 5 bases. V was shortened by 5 bases and J by 9 bases, with 14 bases between the two germline ends. Germline CDR1 reads SGHTA; CDR2 reads FQGNSA. The CDR3 loop spans 13 amino acids. CDR3 protein: CASSPLQGGTIYF. As DNA, the CDR3 is TGTGCCAGCAGCCCGCTCCAGGGTGGCACCATATATTTT.

The chain joins TRBV9 to TRBJ1-2; D is undetermined. Germline V gene sequence: CDR1 SGDLS, CDR2 YYNGEE. V dropped 3 bases and J dropped 4 bases, with 7 bases sitting between them. There are 12 residues in the CDR3. In DNA, the CDR3 is TGTGCCAGCAGCGCCACGGGCTATGGCTACACCTTC. Translation gives CASSATGYGYTF.

The chain employs TRBV5-6 and TRBJ2-3; TRBD1 matches 7 bases. Germline-derived CDR1 and CDR2 are SGHDT and YYEEEE. The J segment lost 3 bases and the V segment lost 2 bases, leaving 0 bases of the junction unmatched. The CDR3 totals 13 residues. The chain's CDR3 is CASSLQGTDTQYF. CDR3 DNA sequence: TGTGCCAGCAGCTTACAGGGGACAGATACGCAGTATTTT.